The rows below give T cell receptor beta chains drawn from one sample of a study of graft-versus-host responses after intestinal transplantation. TCRdb's copy holds only in-frame clones and misses some; the assay was immunoSEQ multiplex PCR. The sample yields roughly 60,000 clones, around 91% seen once. The sample in question was PBMCs, obtained almost 120 days after intestinal transplantation. The origin of the receptors is a human patient who received an intestinal transplant, so some T cells may come from the graft donor. CDR3s include the opening cysteine and the closing phenylalanine or tryptophan. A D gene is named only where the DNA matches it firmly. The listing skips clone size in some rows; elsewhere it reads once, few, many or a size class.

J gene	clone size	V gene	D gene	CDR3 protein	CDR3 DNA
TRBJ2-1	-	TRBV19	TRBD2	CASTPFWTSGEEWQFF	TGTGCCAGTACCCCCTTCTGGACTAGCGGCGAAGAATGGCAGTTCTTC
TRBJ2-7	-	TRBV13	-	CASSSPGHLYEQYF	TGTGCCAGCAGTTCACCGGGACACCTATACGAGCAGTACTTC
TRBJ2-3	few	TRBV7-9	-	CASSSRVIDTQYF	TGTGCCAGCAGCTCCAGAGTCATAGATACGCAGTATTTT
TRBJ1-3	-	TRBV5-1	-	CASSPGAVISGNTIYF	TGCGCCAGCAGCCCCGGGGCCGTTATCTCTGGAAACACCATATATTTT
TRBJ2-5	-	TRBV30	-	CAWSAETQYF	TGTGCCTGGAGTGCAGAGACCCAGTACTTC
TRBJ1-2	-	TRBV27	-	CASHSPDSPRGYTF	TGTGCCAGCCATTCCCCGGACTCCCCTAGGGGCTACACCTTC
TRBJ2-7	-	TRBV7-2	-	CASSLGLGRNEQYF	TGTGCCAGCAGCTTAGGACTAGGACGAAACGAGCAGTACTTC
TRBJ1-1	-	TRBV5-6	-	CASSLGGEQTEAFF	TGTGCCAGCAGCTTGGGGGGAGAACAGACTGAAGCTTTCTTT
TRBJ1-5	-	TRBV30	-	CAWSGGTWGVSNQPQHF	TGTGCCTGGAGCGGGGGGACTTGGGGAGTAAGCAATCAGCCCCAGCATTTT
TRBJ1-2	-	TRBV10-3	TRBD1	CAISESGTVYGYTF	TGTGCCATCAGTGAGTCCGGGACAGTCTATGGCTACACCTTC
TRBJ2-7	-	TRBV6-1	-	CASRAGGSSYEQYF	TGTGCCTCCCGGGCAGGTGGAAGCTCCTACGAGCAGTACTTC
TRBJ2-7	-	TRBV28	TRBD2	CASSLLAGGGPYF	TGTGCCAGCAGTTTGCTAGCGGGAGGGGGGCCGTACTTC
TRBJ2-5	-	TRBV2	TRBD2	CASSSDSGGGETQYF	TGTGCCAGCAGTTCTGACAGCGGGGGCGGGGAGACCCAGTACTTC
TRBJ2-7	-	TRBV28	TRBD1	CASSQPGQGETYEQYF	TGTGCCAGCAGTCAACCGGGACAGGGGGAAACCTACGAGCAGTACTTC
TRBJ2-7	-	TRBV27	-	CASSPIGSTHEQYF	TGTGCCAGCAGTCCGATCGGGAGTACCCACGAGCAGTACTTC
TRBJ2-5	-	TRBV6-1	TRBD2	CASSDGGGRQETQYF	TGTGCCAGCAGTGACGGGGGAGGGCGCCAAGAGACCCAGTACTTC
TRBJ1-1	-	TRBV6-5	TRBD1	CASSRQGRDTEAFF	TGTGCCAGCAGTCGACAGGGCCGCGACACTGAAGCTTTCTTT
TRBJ1-5	once	TRBV19	-	CASSLYTGSNQPQHF	TGTGCCAGTAGTTTATATACAGGGAGCAATCAGCCCCAGCATTTT
TRBJ2-1	-	TRBV30	-	CAWNSGVGEQFF	TGTGCCTGGAATTCCGGGGTTGGTGAGCAGTTCTTC
TRBJ1-1	-	TRBV5-1	-	CASSSRQVGDTEAFF	TGCGCCAGCAGCTCACGACAGGTTGGGGACACTGAAGCTTTCTTT
TRBJ2-7	-	TRBV27	TRBD2	CASSSGRESSYEQYF	TGTGCCAGCAGTTCCGGGCGGGAGAGCTCCTACGAGCAGTACTTC
TRBJ1-5	once	TRBV6-1	-	CASRTVENSNQPQHF	TGTGCCAGCAGGACTGTTGAAAATAGCAATCAGCCCCAGCATTTT
TRBJ2-3	-	TRBV9	-	CASSRALEQYF	TGTGCCAGCAGCCGGGCTCTAGAGCAGTATTTT
TRBJ1-1	-	TRBV29-1	-	CSVGWGNTEAFF	TGCAGCGTTGGGTGGGGAAACACTGAAGCTTTCTTT
TRBJ2-7	once	TRBV15	-	CATSRGDSGAEQYF	TGTGCCACCAGCAGAGGAGACTCAGGGGCCGAGCAGTACTTC
TRBJ2-3	-	TRBV6-1	-	CASRGVWSTDTQYF	TGTGCCAGCAGGGGAGTGTGGAGCACAGATACGCAGTATTTT
TRBJ2-7	-	TRBV29-1	-	CSVENTPGTYEQYF	TGCAGCGTTGAAAATACTCCGGGAACCTACGAGCAGTACTTC